The source of this T cell receptor (beta chain) is a study of cytomegalovirus exposure and HLA in healthy donors. Study background: Among the approximately 380 donors who were genotyped, over 70% fell in the genetic ancestry cluster that is associated with self-reported Caucasian donors.

Worth noting for this clone: Its matching antigen is unknown.

Broader study findings: Being indistinguishable, some V segments were excluded, TRBV6-2 and TRBV6-3 among them. In a later analysis, at a false discovery rate of 0.05, approximately 16,000 TCR beta sequences were associated with HLA alleles. V- and J-gene trimming of TCR beta was linked (in a later analysis) to a missense DCLRE1C variant.

The PCR ran on 60 Vbeta and 13 Jbeta primers. Generated by immunoSEQ multiplex PCR, the TCRdb table keeps only in-frame clones and is missing some. The profile shows fewer than 200,000 clones, approximately 81% of them singletons. CDR3 length equals 16 residues. Germline V gene lookup returns CDR1 LNHDA and CDR2 SQIVND (reference sequence). V was clipped by 6 bases and J by 3 bases, with 15 bases between them. Material: PBMCs. The TCR comes from a woman between 18 and 30 years old in good health and CMV-seronegative. J is TRBJ1-6 and V is TRBV19, with D uncertain. CDR3 sequence reads: CASSIRGGHYNSPLHF. In DNA form, the CDR3 reads TGTGCCAGTAGCATTCGGGGAGGCCACTATAATTCACCCCTCCACTTT.